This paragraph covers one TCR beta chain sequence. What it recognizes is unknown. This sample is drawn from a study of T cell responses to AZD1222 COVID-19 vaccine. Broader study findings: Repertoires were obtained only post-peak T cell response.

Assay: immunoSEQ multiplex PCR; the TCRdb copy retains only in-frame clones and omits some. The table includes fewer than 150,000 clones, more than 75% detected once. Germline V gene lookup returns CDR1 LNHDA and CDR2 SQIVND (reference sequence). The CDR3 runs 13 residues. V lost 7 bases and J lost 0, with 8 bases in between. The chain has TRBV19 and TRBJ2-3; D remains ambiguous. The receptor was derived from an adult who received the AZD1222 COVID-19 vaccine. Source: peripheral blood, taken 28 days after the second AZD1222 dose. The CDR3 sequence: CASKISSTDTQYF. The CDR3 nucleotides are TGTGCCAGTAAGATCTCTAGCACAGATACGCAGTATTTT.